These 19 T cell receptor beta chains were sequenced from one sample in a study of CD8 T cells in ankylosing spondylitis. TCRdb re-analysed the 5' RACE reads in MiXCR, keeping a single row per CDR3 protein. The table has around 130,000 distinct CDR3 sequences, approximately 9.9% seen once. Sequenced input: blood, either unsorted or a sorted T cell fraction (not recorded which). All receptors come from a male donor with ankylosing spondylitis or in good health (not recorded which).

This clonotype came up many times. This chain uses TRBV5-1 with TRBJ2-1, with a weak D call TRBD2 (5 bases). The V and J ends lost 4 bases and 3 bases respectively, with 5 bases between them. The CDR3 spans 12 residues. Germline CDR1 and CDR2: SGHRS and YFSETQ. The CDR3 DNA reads TGCGCCAGCAGCGGAGGCTACAATGAGCAGTTCTTC. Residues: CASSGGYNEQFF.

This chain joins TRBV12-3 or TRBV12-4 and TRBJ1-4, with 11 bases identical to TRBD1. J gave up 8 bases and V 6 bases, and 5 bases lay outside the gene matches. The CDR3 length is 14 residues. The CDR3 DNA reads TGTGCCAGCAGCCAGGACAGGGGGCGAGAAAAACTGTTTTTT. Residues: CASSQDRGREKLFF.

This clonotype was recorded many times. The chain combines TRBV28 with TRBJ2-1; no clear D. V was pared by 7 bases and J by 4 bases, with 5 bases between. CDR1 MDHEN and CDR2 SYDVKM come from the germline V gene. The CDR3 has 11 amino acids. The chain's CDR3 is CASIKYNEQFF. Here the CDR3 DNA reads TGTGCCAGCATCAAGTACAATGAGCAGTTCTTC.

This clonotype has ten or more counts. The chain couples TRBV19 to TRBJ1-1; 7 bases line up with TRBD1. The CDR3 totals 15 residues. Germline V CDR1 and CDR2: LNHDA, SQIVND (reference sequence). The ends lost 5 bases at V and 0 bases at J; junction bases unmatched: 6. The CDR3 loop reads CASSLYTGVNTEAFF. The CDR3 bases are TGTGCCAGTAGTTTATATACAGGGGTGAACACTGAAGCTTTCTTT.

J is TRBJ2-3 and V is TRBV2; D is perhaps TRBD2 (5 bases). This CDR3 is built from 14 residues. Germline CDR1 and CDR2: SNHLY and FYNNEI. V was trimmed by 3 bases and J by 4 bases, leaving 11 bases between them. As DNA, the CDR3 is TGTGCCAGCAGTGATCCTGGGCGGGCAGATACGCAGTATTTT. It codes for CASSDPGRADTQYF.

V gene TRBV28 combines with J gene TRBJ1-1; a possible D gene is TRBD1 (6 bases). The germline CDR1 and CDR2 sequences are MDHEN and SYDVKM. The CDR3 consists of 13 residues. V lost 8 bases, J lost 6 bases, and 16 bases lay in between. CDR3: CASRNTGSSEAFF. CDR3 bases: TGTGCCAGCCGAAATACAGGGTCGTCTGAAGCTTTCTTT.

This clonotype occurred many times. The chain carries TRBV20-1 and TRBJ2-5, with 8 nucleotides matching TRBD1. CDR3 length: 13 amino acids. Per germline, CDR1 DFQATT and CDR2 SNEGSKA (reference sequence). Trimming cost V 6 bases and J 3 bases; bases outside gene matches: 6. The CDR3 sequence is CSANNRGEETQYF. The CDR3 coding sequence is TGCAGTGCCAATAACAGGGGGGAAGAGACCCAGTACTTC.

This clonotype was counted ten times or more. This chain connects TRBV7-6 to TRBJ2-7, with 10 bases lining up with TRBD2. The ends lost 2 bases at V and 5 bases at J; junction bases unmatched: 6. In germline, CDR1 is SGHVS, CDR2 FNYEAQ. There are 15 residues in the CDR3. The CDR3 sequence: CASSLTGLAADEQYF. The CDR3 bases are TGTGCCAGCAGCTTAACCGGACTAGCGGCCGACGAGCAGTACTTC.

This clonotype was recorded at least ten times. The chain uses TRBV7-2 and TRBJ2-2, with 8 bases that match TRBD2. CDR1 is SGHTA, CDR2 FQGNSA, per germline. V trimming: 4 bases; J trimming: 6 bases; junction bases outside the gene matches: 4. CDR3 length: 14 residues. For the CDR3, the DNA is TGTGCCAGCAGCTCAGGACTAGCAGCCGGGGAGCTGTTTTTT. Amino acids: CASSSGLAAGELFF.

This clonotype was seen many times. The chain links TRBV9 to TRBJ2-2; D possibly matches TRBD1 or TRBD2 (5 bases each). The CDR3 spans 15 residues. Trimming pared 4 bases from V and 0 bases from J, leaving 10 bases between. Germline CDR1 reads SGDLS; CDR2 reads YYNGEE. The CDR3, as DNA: TGTGCCAGCAGCCCGGGACGTACGAACACCGGGGAGCTGTTTTTT. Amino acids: CASSPGRTNTGELFF.

The CDR3 sequence is CASSFRDRGLFGYNEQFF. CDR3 DNA sequence: TGCGCCAGCAGCTTTCGGGACAGGGGTCTTTTCGGTTATAATGAGCAGTTCTTC. The J gene is TRBJ2-1, the V gene TRBV5-1; TRBD1 aligns across 10 bases. Germline V gene sequence: CDR1 SGHRS, CDR2 YFSETQ. Unmatched junction bases numbered 15, after V lost 2 bases and J lost 7 bases. The CDR3 totals 18 residues.

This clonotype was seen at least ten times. Written as DNA, the CDR3 is TGCAGCGTCAGACAGGGACGTGACACTGAAGCTTTCTTT. Translating gives CSVRQGRDTEAFF. The chain combines TRBV29-1 with TRBJ1-1; 7 bases align to TRBD1. The CDR3 is made up of 13 amino acids. Germline CDR1 and CDR2: SQVTM and ANQGSEA. The V segment lost 6 bases and the J segment 3 bases; nucleotides outside the gene matches: 7.

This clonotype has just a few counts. CDR3 nucleotide sequence: TGTGCCACCCTTAAGGTGGGTGTTAGTCTAGCGGGAGACTCGGCTAGCACAGATACGCAGTATTTT. This gives the protein CATLKVGVSLAGDSASTDTQYF. This chain links TRBV6-2 or TRBV6-3 with TRBJ2-3; 10 bases line up with TRBD2. Per germline, CDR1 MNHEY and CDR2 SVGEGT. This CDR3 contains 22 residues. Germline trimming cut 10 bases from V and 0 bases from J; bases unmatched to any gene: 28.

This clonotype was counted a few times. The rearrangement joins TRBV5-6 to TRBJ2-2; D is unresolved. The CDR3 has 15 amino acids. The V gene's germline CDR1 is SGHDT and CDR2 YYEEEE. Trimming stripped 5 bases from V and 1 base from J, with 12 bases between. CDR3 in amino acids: CASRSLGQNTGELFF. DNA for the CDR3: TGTGCCAGCAGATCATTAGGCCAGAACACCGGGGAGCTGTTTTTT.

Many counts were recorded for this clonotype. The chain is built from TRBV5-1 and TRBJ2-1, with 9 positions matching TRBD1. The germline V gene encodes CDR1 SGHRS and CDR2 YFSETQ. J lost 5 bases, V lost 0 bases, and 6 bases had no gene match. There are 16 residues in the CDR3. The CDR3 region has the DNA TGCGCCAGCAGCTTGGGGGACAGGGACTTGGACAATGAGCAGTTCTTC. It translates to CASSLGDRDLDNEQFF.

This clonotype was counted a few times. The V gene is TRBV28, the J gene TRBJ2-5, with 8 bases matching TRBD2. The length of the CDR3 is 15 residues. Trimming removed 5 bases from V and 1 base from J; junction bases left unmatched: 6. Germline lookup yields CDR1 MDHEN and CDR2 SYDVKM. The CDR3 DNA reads TGTGCCAGCAGTCTGGCTAGCGGGTCCCAAGAGACCCAGTACTTC. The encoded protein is CASSLASGSQETQYF.

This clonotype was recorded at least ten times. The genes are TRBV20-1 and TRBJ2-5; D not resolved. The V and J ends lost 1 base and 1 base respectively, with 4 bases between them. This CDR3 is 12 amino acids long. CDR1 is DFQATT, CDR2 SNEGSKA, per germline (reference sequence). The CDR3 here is CSARVTQETQYF. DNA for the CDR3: TGCAGTGCTAGAGTTACCCAAGAGACCCAGTACTTC.

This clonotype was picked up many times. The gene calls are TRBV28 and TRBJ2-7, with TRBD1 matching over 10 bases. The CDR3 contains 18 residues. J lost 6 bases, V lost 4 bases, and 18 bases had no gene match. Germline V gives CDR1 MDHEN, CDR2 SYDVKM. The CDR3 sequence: CASSSRQGAFLREFEQYF. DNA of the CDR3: TGTGCCAGCAGTTCACGACAGGGGGCTTTTTTGCGGGAGTTCGAGCAGTACTTC. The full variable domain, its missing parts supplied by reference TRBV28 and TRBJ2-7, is DVKVTQSSRYLVKRTGEKVFLECVQDMDHENMFWYRQDPGLGLRLIYFSYDVKMKEKGDIPEGYSVSREKKERFSLILESASTNQTSMYLCASSSRQGAFLREFEQYFGPGTRLTVT.

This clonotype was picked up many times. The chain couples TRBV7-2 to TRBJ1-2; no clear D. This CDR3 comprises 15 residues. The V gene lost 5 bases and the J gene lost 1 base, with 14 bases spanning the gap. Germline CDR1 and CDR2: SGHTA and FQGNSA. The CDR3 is CASSTRGLLNYGYTF. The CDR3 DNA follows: TGTGCCAGCAGCACACGGGGATTGCTTAACTATGGCTACACCTTC.